This T cell receptor (beta chain) was observed in a study of T cell changes during pregnancy in multiple sclerosis. Sequencing was performed with immunoSEQ multiplex PCR; in TCRdb, only in-frame clones are kept and a portion is missing. The sample has tens of thousands of clones, approximately 93% seen once. This clone was detected only once. This TCR derives from a female donor with multiple sclerosis, enrolled in a pregnancy study. The material sequenced was CD8+ T cells from peripheral blood mononuclear cells, taken in the third trimester of pregnancy.

Written as DNA, the CDR3 is TGTGCCAGCAGCTTAAGGGCAGAGGGACAGGCCCTGAACACCGGGGAGCTGTTTTTT. Its translation is CASSLRAEGQALNTGELFF. The J gene is TRBJ2-2, the V gene TRBV7-3, with TRBD1 matching 8 bases. J gave up 1 base and V 1 base, and 11 bases lay outside the gene matches. CDR3 length: 19 residues. Per the germline V gene, CDR1 is SGHTA and CDR2 is FQGTGA.